Following are 10 T cell receptor beta chains from one sample sequenced in a study of cytomegalovirus exposure and HLA in healthy donors. Use of 60 Vbeta and 13 Jbeta primers characterized the PCR. The method was immunoSEQ multiplex PCR; TCRdb's version includes in-frame clones alone and lacks a portion of them. The sample includes roughly 200,000 clones, roughly 85% seen only once; the top ten take about 2%. The sample taken for sequencing was PBMCs. The receptor set was obtained from a woman in her forties or fifties in good health and CMV-seronegative.

This rearrangement joins TRBV7-9 to TRBJ1-1; 7 nucleotides agree with TRBD1. The trim removed 1 base at V and 2 bases at J, leaving 7 bases unmatched. The CDR3 consists of 16 residues. Germline V gives CDR1 SEHNR, CDR2 FQNEAQ (reference sequence). CDR3 DNA: TGTGCCAGCAGCTTAGGAACAGGGGTCGGAAACACTGAAGCTTTCTTT. Residues: CASSLGTGVGNTEAFF.

This chain joins TRBV30 and TRBJ2-3, with TRBD2 as a possible D gene (6 bases). CDR3 length: 15 residues. V lost 0 bases and J lost 3, with 13 bases in between. Germline V lookup: CDR1 GTSNPN, CDR2 SVGIG (reference sequence). The DNA for the CDR3 is TGTGCCTGGAGTGTAGTGTCTAGCGAAACAGATACGCAGTATTTT. The encoded protein is CAWSVVSSETDTQYF.

The DNA for the CDR3 is TGTGCCAGCTTAGAACAGGGGGCAATCACAGATACGCAGTATTTT. Translation gives CASLEQGAITDTQYF. The gene calls are TRBV13 and TRBJ2-3; 9 bases agree with TRBD1. Germline V lookup: CDR1 PRHDT, CDR2 FYEKMQ (reference sequence). Losses at the gene ends were 8 bases for V and 2 bases for J; bases not matched to a gene: 8. The CDR3 consists of 15 residues.

The rearrangement uses TRBV18 and TRBJ2-2; the D is unclear. V lost 3 bases and J lost 4, with 12 bases in between. Germline CDR1 and CDR2: KGHSH and LQKENI. This CDR3 region has 15 residues. The CDR3 coding sequence is TGTGCCAGCTCACCTCGAACTCCCGGCACCGGGGAGCTGTTTTTT. Amino acid sequence: CASSPRTPGTGELFF.

This sequence joins TRBV28 and TRBJ2-7; 7 bases fit TRBD2. The CDR3 is made up of 15 amino acids. V lost 5 bases and J lost 3; bases outside the gene matches: 10. CDR1 is MDHEN and CDR2 is SYDVKM in the germline V gene. The CDR3 protein is CASSPPTSSYYEQYF. DNA of the CDR3: TGTGCCAGCAGTCCACCGACTAGCTCCTACTACGAGCAGTACTTC.

The chain employs TRBV7-9 and TRBJ2-2, with 8 bases fitting TRBD2. This CDR3 region has 16 residues. Germline assignment: CDR1 SEHNR and CDR2 FQNEAQ (reference sequence). CDR3 sequence (DNA): TGTTCCACTCGAGGCAGCGGGAGCTTTACCACCGGGGAGCTGTTTTTT. It specifies CSTRGSGSFTTGELFF.

This rearrangement joins TRBV5-5 to TRBJ1-1, with 8 positions matching TRBD1. Trimming at V came to 5 bases and at J to 1 base, leaving 10 bases not matched to a gene. The germline V gene has CDR1 SGHKS and CDR2 YYEKEE (reference sequence). The CDR3 has 16 amino acids. For the CDR3, the DNA is TGTGCCAGCAGAGCCGAGACAGGGGACCGGAACACTGAAGCTTTCTTT. Its translation: CASRAETGDRNTEAFF.

The V gene is TRBV5-5, the J gene TRBJ2-7; 8 nucleotides agree with TRBD2. The CDR3 contains 16 residues. With 0 bases clipped from V and 6 bases from J, the junction kept 11 bases outside the gene matches. From germline, CDR1 is SGHKS and CDR2 YYEKEE (reference sequence). The DNA for the CDR3 is TGTGCCAGCAGCTTGGCCGGGGGGGGGCGACCGGTCGAGCAGTACTTC. Protein sequence: CASSLAGGGRPVEQYF.

The CDR3 region is CASSFTTGGPYNEQFF. DNA of the CDR3: TGTGCCAGCAGTTTCACAACAGGGGGCCCCTACAATGAGCAGTTCTTC. V gene TRBV27 combines with J gene TRBJ2-1; 9 bases map to TRBD1. The ends lost 3 bases at V and 2 bases at J; junction bases unmatched: 5. The V gene's germline CDR1 is MNHEY and CDR2 SMNVEV (reference sequence). The CDR3 spans 16 residues.

The rearrangement uses TRBV28 and TRBJ1-2; perhaps TRBD1 as D (5 bases). The CDR3 runs to 14 residues. Germline CDR1 MDHEN, CDR2 SYDVKM. Trimming pared 11 bases from V and 1 base from J, leaving 17 bases between. The CDR3 sequence: CASDAGAYNYGYTF. DNA of the CDR3: TGTGCCTCCGACGCTGGGGCATATAACTATGGCTACACCTTC.